A single sample is the source of the 28 T cell receptor beta chains below, sequenced in a study of glioma-infiltrating T cells. TCR alpha and beta CDR3 regions were amplified from RNA using iRepertoire nested multiplex PCR. TCRdb independently ran MiXCR on the multiplex PCR reads; one entry per CDR3 protein. The data hold 45,000 or so distinct CDR3 sequences, with approximately 20% observed a single time. Sequencing was performed on glioma tissue, nonneoplastic brain tissue, or PBMCs (not recorded which). Receptor source: a human donor with low-grade glioma or glioblastoma, undergoing nonglioma brain surgery, or in good health (not recorded which).

Many counts were recorded for this clonotype. V gene TRBV2 combines with J gene TRBJ1-1, with a weak D call TRBD1 (6 bases). This CDR3 is 13 amino acids long. V was pared by 7 bases and J by 3 bases, with 12 bases between. Germline V gives CDR1 SNHLY, CDR2 FYNNEI. In DNA, the CDR3 is TGTGCCAGCACTAGGGGGGTGCACACTGAAGCTTTCTTT. It translates to CASTRGVHTEAFF.

This clonotype was seen repeatedly, ten times or more. V and J are TRBV20-1 and TRBJ2-3; TRBD2 might be the D (7 bases). Germline assignment: CDR1 DFQATT and CDR2 SNEGSKA (reference sequence). Trimming took off 4 bases at V and 4 bases at J, with 18 bases between the two ends. The CDR3 sequence is 15 residues long. CDR3 loop: CSANIFGGHSDTQYF. The CDR3 DNA sequence: TGCAGTGCTAACATCTTCGGGGGGCACTCAGATACGCAGTATTTT.

At least ten counts were recorded for this clonotype. The CDR3 protein is CASSQGPTGLNTEAFF. CDR3 in DNA: TGTGCCAGCAGCCAAGGCCCGACAGGGCTGAACACTGAAGCTTTCTTT. The chain has TRBV3-1 and TRBJ1-1; 7 bases agree with TRBD1. The germline gives CDR1 LGHDT, CDR2 YNNKEL (reference sequence). The CDR3 is 16 amino acids. V dropped 1 base and J dropped 0; count of bases not matched to a gene: 5. The full variable domain, completed using reference TRBV3-1 and TRBJ1-1, is DTAVSQTPKYLVTQMGNDKSIKCEQNLGHDTMYWYKQDSKKFLKIMFSYNNKELIINETVPNRFSPKSPDKAHLNLHINSLELGDSAVYFCASSQGPTGLNTEAFFGQGTRLTVV.

Details on this clonotype: This sequence may be a read error, since a much larger clone differs from it by one base. The chain employs TRBV10-3 and TRBJ2-2; 7 bases agree with TRBD1. Trimming at V came to 5 bases and at J to 0 bases, leaving 3 bases not matched to a gene. The CDR3 is 15 amino acids. Germline V gene sequence: CDR1 ENHRY, CDR2 SYGVKD. In nucleotides, the CDR3 is TGTGCCATCAGTTCCCAGGGGGCGAACACCGGGGAGCTGTTTTTT. Its translation is CAISSQGANTGELFF.

Turning to this clonotype: A much larger clone sits a single nucleotide away, making a read error possible. The chain combines TRBV12-3 or TRBV12-4 with TRBJ2-3; D might be TRBD2 (6 bases). The CDR3 runs to 20 residues. Trimming removed 7 bases at V and 1 base at J, with 30 bases between. The CDR3 DNA reads TGTGCCAGCACCACGAGTCTAGCACTAGCCGCTCCTAAGCGCACAGATACGCAGTATTTT. Translation: CASTTSLALAAPKRTDTQYF.

The rearrangement links TRBV11-2 to TRBJ2-7, with 7 nucleotides matching TRBD2. The CDR3 length is 16 residues. CDR1 and CDR2 from the germline V gene are SGHAT and FQNNGV. The ends lost 6 bases at V and 0 bases at J; junction bases unmatched: 11. The CDR3 loop is CASRTRDYQSSYEQYF. The CDR3 DNA sequence: TGTGCCAGCAGGACCCGGGACTACCAAAGCTCCTACGAGCAGTACTTC. The full variable domain, rest sourced from reference TRBV11-2 and TRBJ2-7, is EAGVAQSPRYKIIEKRQSVAFWCNPISGHATLYWYQQILGQGPKLLIQFQNNGVVDDSQLPKDRFSAERLKGVDSTLKIQPAKLEDSAVYLCASRTRDYQSSYEQYFGPGTRLTVT.

This clonotype appeared many times. The chain uses TRBV6-1 and TRBJ2-7; the D call may be TRBD1 or TRBD2 (7 bases each). Germline V gene data show CDR1 as MNHNS and CDR2 as SASEGT. This CDR3 contains 16 residues. V lost 4 bases and J 4 bases, leaving 20 bases between the germline ends. CDR3 nucleotide sequence: TGTGCCAGCAGTGTACAGGGGTTGGGGGGGAATTACGAGCAGTACTTC. Translation: CASSVQGLGGNYEQYF.

This clonotype was observed many times. The chain carries TRBV7-2 and TRBJ2-3; D not resolved. Per germline, CDR1 SGHTA and CDR2 FQGNSA. There are 14 residues in the CDR3. V was trimmed by 2 bases and J by 1 base, leaving 7 bases between them. CDR3 DNA sequence: TGTGCCAGCAGCTTATCTCCCCGCACAGATACGCAGTATTTT. Its translation: CASSLSPRTDTQYF.

Comment on this clonotype: One base away lies a much larger clone, so this may be a sequencing read error. This chain connects TRBV19 to TRBJ1-5; D is unresolved. The CDR3 sequence is 16 residues long. Between the trimmed V and J ends, which lost 6 bases and 4 bases, there was a span of 19 bases. Germline V gene sequence: CDR1 LNHDA, CDR2 SQIVND (reference sequence). CDR3 sequence reads: CASSSLRPNRNQPQHF. The CDR3 DNA reads as TGTGCCAGTAGCTCCCTAAGACCCAATCGTAATCAGCCCCAGCATTTT.

The gene calls are TRBV30 and TRBJ2-1; D perhaps matches TRBD2 (5 bases). Per the germline V gene, CDR1 is GTSNPN and CDR2 is SVGIG (reference sequence). The CDR3 spans 13 residues. The CDR3 reads CGLGESAYNEQFF. The CDR3 DNA is TGTGGCCTTGGGGAGTCAGCCTACAATGAGCAGTTCTTC.

The CDR3, as DNA: TGTGCCAGCAGCACTCACGACAGGGGGCTAGTGCTAAACCCCGGTGAGCAGTTCTTC. The encoded protein is CASSTHDRGLVLNPGEQFF. The gene calls are TRBV3-1 and TRBJ2-1, with 10 bases fitting TRBD1. The CDR3 has 19 amino acids. V dropped 5 bases and J dropped 9; count of bases not matched to a gene: 22. CDR1 and CDR2 (germline): LGHDT, YNNKEL (reference sequence).

This clonotype came up many times. This chain links TRBV4-1 with TRBJ2-3; 9 nucleotides agree with TRBD1. Germline trimming cut 0 bases from V and 5 bases from J; bases unmatched to any gene: 3. CDR3 size: 15 residues. CDR1 and CDR2 from the germline V gene are MGHRA and YSYEKL. Written as DNA, the CDR3 is TGCGCCAGCAGCCAAGATGGGACAGGGAGAGATACGCAGTATTTT. This translates into CASSQDGTGRDTQYF.

About this clonotype: An end of the junction differs from the germline gene, which may be a read error. V is TRBV20-1 and J is TRBJ1-5; a possible D gene is TRBD1 (6 bases). The CDR3 sequence is 17 residues long. CDR1 is DFQATT and CDR2 is SNEGSKA in the germline V gene (reference sequence). The CDR3 here is CSAAPGTYSDLNQPKHF. CDR3 sequence (DNA): TGCAGTGCTGCTCCTGGGACATACAGCGACTTGAATCAGCCCAAGCATTTT.

Ten or more counts support this clonotype. The chain joins TRBV2 to TRBJ2-5, with 8 bases aligning to TRBD1. CDR1 is SNHLY and CDR2 is FYNNEI in the germline V gene. The CDR3 totals 15 residues. Trimming cost V 6 bases and J 5 bases; bases outside gene matches: 11. The CDR3 here is CASRGTGAPGETQYF. CDR3 bases: TGTGCCAGCAGGGGGACAGGAGCCCCCGGGGAGACCCAGTACTTC.

The V call is TRBV6-6, the J call TRBJ2-7; TRBD2 is a possible D gene (6 bases). The CDR3 is 13 residues long. Looked up from germline, CDR1 is MNHNY and CDR2 is SVGAGI (reference sequence). In DNA form, the CDR3 reads TGTGCCCGCAGTGTCCGGGGAGGTTACGAGCAGTCCGTC. Its protein is CARSVRGGYEQSV.

This clonotype was observed a handful of times. This chain's CDR3 is CASCLADYNEQFF. DNA of the CDR3: TGCGCCAGCTGCCTAGCGGATTACAATGAGCAGTTCTTC. The chain combines TRBV5-1 with TRBJ2-1, with 7 bases matching TRBD2. The germline V gene has CDR1 SGHRS and CDR2 YFSETQ. CDR3 length: 13 amino acids. V was clipped by 7 bases and J by 4 bases; unmatched bases: 5.

Concerning this clonotype: Being one base from a much bigger clone, this may be a read error. The chain combines TRBV6-2 or TRBV6-3 with TRBJ2-1; D remains ambiguous. CDR1 and CDR2 from the germline V gene are MNHEY and SVGEGT. The CDR3 contains 16 residues. The DNA for the CDR3 is TGTGCCAGCAGTTACTCTGGAGTAAGCTCCTACAATGAGCGGTTCTTC. It is translated as CASSYSGVSSYNERFF.

This clonotype was counted ten times or more. The chain has TRBV3-1 and TRBJ1-1; D ambiguous. V was shortened by 3 bases and J by 1 base, with 6 bases between the two germline ends. Looked up from germline, CDR1 is LGHDT and CDR2 is YNNKEL (reference sequence). The CDR3 covers 13 residues. The CDR3 spells CASSQLRNTEAFF. The CDR3 bases are TGTGCCAGCAGCCAGCTCAGGAACACTGAAGCTTTCTTT.

The table lists this clonotype with many counts. V is TRBV28 and J is TRBJ2-4; maybe TRBD1 (5 bases). With 3 bases removed from V and 1 base from J, the gap between germline ends came to 7 bases. Germline V gene data show CDR1 as MDHEN and CDR2 as SYDVKM. The CDR3 totals 14 residues. The CDR3 coding sequence is TGTGCCAGCAGTTTGAGACAGGCCAAAAACATTCAGTACTTC. Translated, it gives CASSLRQAKNIQYF.

Worth noting for this clonotype: With a much larger clone just one base away, this may be a read error. V is TRBV28 and J is TRBJ2-5; TRBD1 is a possible D gene (6 bases). Trimming took 6 bases from V and 2 from J, leaving 19 bases between them. The CDR3 is made up of 16 amino acids. The germline CDR1 and CDR2 sequences are MDHEN and SYDVKM. The CDR3 DNA reads as TGTGCCAGCAGCTCGTCCGGGACATACCTTCAAGAGACCCAGTACTTC. It specifies CASSSSGTYLQETQYF. Supplemented by reference TRBV28 and TRBJ2-5, the full variable domain reads DVKVTQSSRYLVKRTGEKVFLECVQDMDHENMFWYRQDPGLGLRLIYFSYDVKMKEKGDIPEGYSVSREKKERFSLILESASTNQTSMYLCASSSSGTYLQETQYFGPGTRLLVL.

As for this clonotype: A much larger clone differs by one base, so this may be a read error. The V gene is TRBV4-1, the J gene TRBJ1-3, with D possibly being TRBD1 (5 bases). Germline V lookup: CDR1 MGHRA, CDR2 YSYEKL. The CDR3 is 17 amino acids. CDR3 amino acids: CAGSQMPGPSAGNTIYF. The CDR3 bases are TGCGCCGGCAGCCAAATGCCGGGACCTAGCGCTGGAAACACCATATATTTT.

Of note for this clonotype: This is likely a read error, given that the CDR3 carries no conserved phenylalanine or tryptophan at its end. This sequence joins TRBV29-1 and TRBJ2-1; D remains unclear. Germline values: CDR1 SQVTM, CDR2 ANQGSEA. The CDR3 loop spans 13 amino acids. V was pared by 1 base and J by 10 bases, with 14 bases between. CDR3 in amino acids: CSVEGPMGWEQFL. CDR3 DNA sequence: TGCAGCGTTGAAGGTCCGATGGGGTGGGAGCAGTTCCTC.

This clonotype was seen at least ten times. The rearrangement links TRBV6-1 to TRBJ2-1; 11 bases align to TRBD2. Germline-derived CDR1 and CDR2 are MNHNS and SASEGT. The CDR3 sequence is 15 residues long. Trimming at V came to 5 bases and at J to 9 bases, leaving 9 bases not matched to a gene. CDR3: CASSRQGLAGIEQFF. Here the CDR3 DNA reads TGTGCCAGCAGTCGACAAGGACTAGCGGGCATTGAGCAGTTCTTC.

This clonotype was detected ten times or more. The V call is TRBV7-9, the J call TRBJ1-5, with 9 nucleotides matching TRBD1. This CDR3 region has 15 residues. The germline CDR1 and CDR2 sequences are SEHNR and FQNEAQ (reference sequence). The trim removed 5 bases at V and 7 bases at J, leaving 9 bases unmatched. CDR3 in DNA: TGTGCCAGCAGCAACGGACAGGGGACAGGACAGCCCCAGCATTTT. This encodes CASSNGQGTGQPQHF.

This clonotype was detected ten times or more. The V and J genes are TRBV20-1 and TRBJ1-5; D is uncertain. Trimming removed 0 bases from V and 11 bases from J, with 17 bases in between. This CDR3 contains 14 residues. The germline V gene encodes CDR1 DFQATT and CDR2 SNEGSKA (reference sequence). CDR3 sequence (DNA): TGCAGTGCTAGAGAGCCCGGCGGCTACGGGGCCCAGCATTTT. Residues: CSAREPGGYGAQHF.

In the case of this clonotype: This clone may be a read error of a much larger clone one base away. The rearrangement uses TRBV2 and TRBJ2-1; 7 bases line up with TRBD2. This CDR3 region has 15 residues. V shed 1 base, J shed 3 bases, and the junction held 3 bases outside the gene matches. Germline assignment: CDR1 SNHLY and CDR2 FYNNEI. CDR3 DNA sequence: TGTGCCAGCAGTGAAGGACTAGCAATCTACAATGAGCAGTTCTTC. It is translated as CASSEGLAIYNEQFF.

J is TRBJ1-4 and V is TRBV29-1, with D possibly matching TRBD1 (6 bases). The V end lost 7 bases, the J end lost 8 bases, and 23 bases lay between the germline ends. CDR1 is SQVTM, CDR2 ANQGSEA, per germline. The CDR3 spans 15 residues. The CDR3 nucleotides are TGCAGCGCCGGGGGCGCTACGGCGGACGACGAAAAACTGTTTTTT. It yields the protein CSAGGATADDEKLFF.

There are many counts of this clonotype. The chain combines TRBV3-1 with TRBJ2-5; 7 nucleotides align to TRBD1. The CDR3 sequence is 14 residues long. V lost 3 bases, J lost 1 base, and 2 bases stayed unmatched. The germline V gene encodes CDR1 LGHDT and CDR2 YNNKEL (reference sequence). CDR3 DNA sequence: TGTGCCAGCAGCCAGGGGACAGTCCAAGAGACCCAGTACTTC. Its protein is CASSQGTVQETQYF.